This T cell receptor beta chain originates from a study of cytomegalovirus exposure and HLA in healthy donors. Both 60 Vbeta primers and 13 Jbeta primers went into the PCR. Here immunoSEQ multiplex PCR was the method, and the copy in TCRdb shows in-frame clones only, minus some. The sample has under 150,000 clones; 75% to 85% are singletons. Points on this clone: Its matching antigen is unknown.

CDR3 length: 10 residues. Between the trimmed V and J ends, which lost 7 bases and 4 bases, there was a span of 6 bases. Germline CDR1 and CDR2: GTSNPN and SVGIG (reference sequence). Points from the study as a whole: Fewer N-insertions (relative to the roughly 610-donor mean) were reportedly seen in an Asian-associated ancestry cluster in a later analysis. Presence/absence analyses rested on an assumption that sequencing depth was roughly uniform across donors. Of the V segments, some could not be distinguished, including TRBV6-2 and TRBV6-3, and were excluded.

V usage is TRBV30 and J usage is TRBJ2-3; D is unclear. The sample comprised PBMCs. The TCR sequence derives from a man aged 25-45 years in good health and CMV-seropositive. The CDR3 DNA sequence: TGTGCCTTTGAGGCAGATACGCAGTATTTT. Translating it yields CAFEADTQYF. Full variable domain (missing parts from reference TRBV30 and TRBJ2-3): SQTIHQWPATLVQPVGSPLSLECTVEGTSNPNLYWYRQAAGRGLQLLFYSVGIGQISSEVPQNLSASRPQDRQFILSSKKLLLSDSGFYLCAFEADTQYFGPGTRLTVL.